This is a list of T cell receptor beta chains from one sample in a study of shared clonotypes between healthy human individuals. Sequencing used immunoSEQ multiplex PCR; TCRdb keeps in-frame clones, though not all of them. Found here are about 480,000 clones, roughly 79% of them singletons; the top ten hold under 15%. Sequenced: PBMCs. The receptor source for this set is a woman in her thirties or forties in good health. Some clones in this sample may be carry-over from other donors' samples. The CDR3 runs from the conserved cysteine through the conserved F or W. D genes are given only for firm matches. Clone size appears in some rows only: once, few, many, or a class for an expanded clone.

v_gene	abundance	j_gene	d_gene	CDR3nt	CDR3aa
TRBV2	NA	TRBJ1-5	NA	TGTGCCAGCAGTGAGAGGGAAGGACAGCCCCAGCATTTT	CASSEREGQPQHF
TRBV19	NA	TRBJ2-2	TRBD2	TGTGCCAGTAGTTCCGATCGGGGCGGGAGGTGGGGCACCGGGGAGCTGTTTTTT	CASSSDRGGRWGTGELFF
TRBV10-3	NA	TRBJ2-3	NA	TGTGCCATTAAGGCCCCTCTAGGAGGGGGCGCGACAGATACGCAGTATTTT	CAIKAPLGGGATDTQYF
TRBV5-1	NA	TRBJ1-4	NA	TGCGCCAGCAGCCATGAACAGGGTTCGACTGAAAAACTGTTTTTT	CASSHEQGSTEKLFF
TRBV9	once	TRBJ1-2	TRBD1	TGTGCCAGCAGCGTCGGACAGGCGGTCGGTGGCTACACCTTC	CASSVGQAVGGYTF
TRBV27	NA	TRBJ2-5	NA	TGTGCCAGCACCCTCGGGGAGACCCAGTACTTC	CASTLGETQYF
TRBV18	NA	TRBJ2-7	TRBD2	TGTGCCAGCTCACCGGGACTAGCGGGAGTGGAGCAGTACTTC	CASSPGLAGVEQYF
TRBV14	NA	TRBJ2-5	NA	TGTGCCAGCAGCCAAGATCGGGGTCAAGAGACCCAGTACTTC	CASSQDRGQETQYF
TRBV7-6	NA	TRBJ2-7	TRBD2	TGTGCCAGCAGCTCATCAGCGGGAGGGACGTCCGAGCAGTACTTC	CASSSSAGGTSEQYF
TRBV10-2	NA	TRBJ2-2	TRBD2	TGCGCCAGCAAAGCTAGCGGGAGGCGAACCGGGGAGCTGTTTTTT	CASKASGRRTGELFF
TRBV2	NA	TRBJ1-1	TRBD1	TGTGCCAACACAGGGGGAACTGAAGCTTTCTTT	CANTGGTEAFF
TRBV5-4	NA	TRBJ2-3	TRBD2	TGTGCCAGCGGGGGACTAGCGGGACCTTCTGATACGCAGTATTTT	CASGGLAGPSDTQYF
TRBV5-4	NA	TRBJ2-3	NA	TGTGCCAGCAGCGTTGACAGCCTCTACACAGATACGCAGTATTTT	CASSVDSLYTDTQYF
TRBV19	NA	TRBJ1-5	NA	TGTGCCAGTAGTATACTCCGCGGGCAGGGTAACCAGCCCCAGCATTTT	CASSILRGQGNQPQHF
TRBV19	NA	TRBJ2-6	NA	TGTGCCAGTAGTAAAGGGGACGGGCACTCTGGGGCCAACGTCCTGACTTTC	CASSKGDGHSGANVLTF
TRBV30	NA	TRBJ2-3	TRBD2	TGTGCCTGGAGTGCGGGACTAGCGGGAGGGCTAGATACGCAGTATTTT	CAWSAGLAGGLDTQYF
TRBV4-2	NA	TRBJ2-5	NA	TGTGCCAGCAGCCAAGATTCACAGGGAGAAGAGACCCAGTACTTC	CASSQDSQGEETQYF
TRBV30	NA	TRBJ2-4	NA	TGTGCCTGGAGTCCGGGGGAGTTAAACATTCAGTACTTC	CAWSPGELNIQYF
TRBV11-2	NA	TRBJ2-3	NA	TGTGCCAGCAGCTTAGATCCCACCTCGGGTACGCAGTATTTT	CASSLDPTSGTQYF
TRBV6-1	NA	TRBJ2-1	TRBD2	TGTGCCAGCTTACTAGCGGGATACTCCTACAATGAGCAGTTCTTC	CASLLAGYSYNEQFF
TRBV27	many	TRBJ1-2	NA	TGTGCCAGCAGTTTATGGGGGGAGGGGCGGAGATATGGCTACACCTTC	CASSLWGEGRRYGYTF
TRBV7-3	once	TRBJ1-1	NA	TGTGCCAGCAGCTTATACCCAGGTAGGAACACTGAAGCTTTCTTT	CASSLYPGRNTEAFF
TRBV11-2	NA	TRBJ1-5	NA	TGTGCCAGCAGCTTAGCGCCCACAGCGAATCAGCCCCAGCATTTT	CASSLAPTANQPQHF
TRBV10-3	NA	TRBJ1-2	NA	TGTGCCATCAGTGAGTCGGTGGGATACGGCTACACCTTC	CAISESVGYGYTF
TRBV7-2	NA	TRBJ2-2	NA	TGTGCCAGCAGCTACCTTACCGGTCTCACCGGGGAGCTGTTTTTT	CASSYLTGLTGELFF
TRBV18	NA	TRBJ1-5	NA	TGTGCCAGCTCACCGGGAGAGGGGCGGCAGCCCCAGCATTTT	CASSPGEGRQPQHF
TRBV28	NA	TRBJ2-5	TRBD2	TGTGCCAGCAGTCTGTCGACTAGCGGGAGGGGGGAGACCCAGTACTTC	CASSLSTSGRGETQYF
TRBV18	once	TRBJ2-7	TRBD1	TGTGCCAGCTCATCGGACAGGGCTTACGAGCAGTACTTC	CASSSDRAYEQYF
TRBV28	NA	TRBJ1-1	NA	TGTGCCAGCAGTCTCCCCCGGTCAGTGAACACTGAAGCTTTCTTT	CASSLPRSVNTEAFF